This T cell receptor (beta chain) was sequenced for a study of blood T cell repertoires in COVID-19. Study context: PBMCs, B-cell-depleted T cells, or T cells were the source of the cDNA or gDNA that made up the material.

The assay was immunoSEQ multiplex PCR, and TCRdb's table has in-frame clones only and misses some. Of about 50,000 clones in the sample, approximately 92% were seen once. This CDR3 is built from 16 residues. J lost 7 bases, V lost 0 bases, and 8 bases had no gene match. From germline, CDR1 is KGHSH and CDR2 LQKENI. The sequence derives from a man over 45 with active COVID-19. The sequencing sample was made of peripheral blood. V gene TRBV18 combines with J gene TRBJ2-1; 8 nucleotides line up with TRBD2. CDR3 coding DNA: TGTGCCAGCTCACCACCGTCGTCGGGGGGGGGAAATGAGCAGTTCTTC. This encodes CASSPPSSGGGNEQFF.